This T cell receptor beta chain was recovered during a study of a mutant IDH1 vaccine in newly diagnosed glioma. About the study: The study started vaccination 4-6 weeks after radiotherapy alone, or with temozolomide cycles. Earlier care involved radiotherapy, temozolomide, or both, and the majority received both. The sex distribution of treated patients was roughly 62% male and about 38% female, with a mean age of roughly 40 years.

Time point here: week 23, last vaccination. The investigators gave 300 ug of mutant IDH1 20-mer peptide in each vaccine dose, together with topical imiquimod. Sequencing was performed with immunoSEQ multiplex PCR; in TCRdb, only in-frame clones are kept and a portion is missing. The table includes about 53,000 clones, about 81% detected once. This clone showed up just a few times. The antigen remains unidentified. The CDR3 length is 12 residues. From germline, CDR1 is SQVTM and CDR2 ANQGSEA. The chain links TRBV29-1 to TRBJ2-1, with D perhaps matching TRBD1 (6 bases). Material: PBMCs, obtained from a glioma patient whose treatment included an IDH1 peptide vaccine. The sequence derives from a woman aged 40 to 49 with glioma. Some clones in this sample may be carry-over from other donors' samples. In nucleotides, the CDR3 is TGCGCCGGGACATTGTCCTACAATGAGCAGTTCTTC. The encoded protein is CAGTLSYNEQFF.